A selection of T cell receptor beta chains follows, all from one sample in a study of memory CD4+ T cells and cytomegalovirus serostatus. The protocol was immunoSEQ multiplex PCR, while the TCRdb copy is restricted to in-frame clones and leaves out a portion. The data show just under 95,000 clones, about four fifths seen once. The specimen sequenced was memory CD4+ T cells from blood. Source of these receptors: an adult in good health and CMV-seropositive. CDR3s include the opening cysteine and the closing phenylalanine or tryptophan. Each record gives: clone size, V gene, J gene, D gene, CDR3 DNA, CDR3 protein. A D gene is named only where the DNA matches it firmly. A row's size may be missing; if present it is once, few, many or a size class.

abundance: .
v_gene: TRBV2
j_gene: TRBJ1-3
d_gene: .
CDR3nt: TGTGCCAGCAGTGAAGCCCCAGGAAACACCATATATTTT
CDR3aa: CASSEAPGNTIYF

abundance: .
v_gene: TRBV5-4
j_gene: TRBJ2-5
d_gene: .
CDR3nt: TGTGCCAGCAGCTTGTATTTCGGGACCCAGTACTTC
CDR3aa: CASSLYFGTQYF

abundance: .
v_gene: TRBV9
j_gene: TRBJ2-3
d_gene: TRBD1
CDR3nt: TGTGCCAGCAGCCCCCAGGGACAGGTTGGCCCAGATACGCAGTATTTT
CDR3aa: CASSPQGQVGPDTQYF

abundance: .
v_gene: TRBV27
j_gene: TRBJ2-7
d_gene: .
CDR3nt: TGTGCCAGCAGCCCTACTAGCATAACAAAGAACGAGCAGTACTTC
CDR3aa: CASSPTSITKNEQYF

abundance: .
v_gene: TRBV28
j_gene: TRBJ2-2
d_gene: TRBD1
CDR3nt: TGTGCCAGCTCCTCAGGGGGGACAGGGGGAAGAACCGGGGAGCTGTTTTTT
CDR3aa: CASSSGGTGGRTGELFF

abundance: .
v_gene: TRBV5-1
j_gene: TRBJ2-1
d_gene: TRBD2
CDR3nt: TGCGCCAGCAGCCCCGGACTAGCGGATTACAATGAGCAGTTCTTC
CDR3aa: CASSPGLADYNEQFF

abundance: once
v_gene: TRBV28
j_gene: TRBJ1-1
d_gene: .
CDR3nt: TGTGCCAGCAGTTTACCCCCCGGGGGCTCGAACACTGAAGCTTTCTTT
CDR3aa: CASSLPPGGSNTEAFF

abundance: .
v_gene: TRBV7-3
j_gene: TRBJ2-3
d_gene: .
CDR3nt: TGTGCCAGCAGCTCTGGACTTCCATCAGATACGCAGTATTTT
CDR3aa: CASSSGLPSDTQYF

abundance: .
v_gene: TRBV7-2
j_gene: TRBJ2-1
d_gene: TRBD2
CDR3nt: TGTGCCAGCAGCATTACTAGCGGGAGTTCGTACAATGAGCAGTTCTTC
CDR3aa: CASSITSGSSYNEQFF

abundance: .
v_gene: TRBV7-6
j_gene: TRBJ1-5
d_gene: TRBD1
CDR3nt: TGTGCCAGCAGCTTAGAGCAGGGGGGCAATCAGCCCCAGCATTTT
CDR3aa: CASSLEQGGNQPQHF

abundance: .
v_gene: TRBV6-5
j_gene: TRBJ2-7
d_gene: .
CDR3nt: TGTGCCAGCGCCCAGGAAGGGTACGAGCAGTACTTC
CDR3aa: CASAQEGYEQYF

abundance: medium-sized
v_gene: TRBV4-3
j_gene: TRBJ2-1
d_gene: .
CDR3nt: TGCGCCAGCAGCCAAGGTCTGTGGGGAATGAATGAGCAGTTCTTC
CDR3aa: CASSQGLWGMNEQFF

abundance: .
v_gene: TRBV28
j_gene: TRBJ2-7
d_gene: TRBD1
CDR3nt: TGTGCCAGCAGGCTCGGGACAGGGAATTCCTACGAGCAGTACTTC
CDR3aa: CASRLGTGNSYEQYF

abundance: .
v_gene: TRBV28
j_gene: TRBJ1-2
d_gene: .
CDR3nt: TGTGCCACCCAACAGGGAGACTATGGCTACACCTTC
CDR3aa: CATQQGDYGYTF

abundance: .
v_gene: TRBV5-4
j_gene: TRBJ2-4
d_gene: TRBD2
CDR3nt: TGTGCCAGCAGCACGACTGCGGGAGGGCCGGAGTACTTC
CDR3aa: CASSTTAGGPEYF

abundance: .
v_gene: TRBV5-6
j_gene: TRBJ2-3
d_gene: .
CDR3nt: TGTGCCAGCAGCTTGGGGCCCGATATCGGTACCGATACGCAGTATTTT
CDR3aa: CASSLGPDIGTDTQYF

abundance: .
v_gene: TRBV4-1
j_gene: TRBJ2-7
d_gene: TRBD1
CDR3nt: TGCGCCAGCAGCCAAGATCACCGTCTCAGGGGGCTCAGGGCTTCCGAGCAGTACTTC
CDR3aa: CASSQDHRLRGLRASEQYF

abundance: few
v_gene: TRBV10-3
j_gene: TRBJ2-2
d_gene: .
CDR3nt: TGTGCCATCAGTGAGAGACAGGTGGTCACCGGGGAGCTGTTTTTT
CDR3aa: CAISERQVVTGELFF

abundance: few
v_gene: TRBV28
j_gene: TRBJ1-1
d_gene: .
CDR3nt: TGTGCCAGCAGCGAAGGGGCGCGGGAAGCTTTCTTT
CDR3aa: CASSEGAREAFF

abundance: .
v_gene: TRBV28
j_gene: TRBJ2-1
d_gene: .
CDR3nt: TGTGCCAGCAGTTCAGCGACTTCAGGGGACAATGAGCAGTTCTTC
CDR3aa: CASSSATSGDNEQFF

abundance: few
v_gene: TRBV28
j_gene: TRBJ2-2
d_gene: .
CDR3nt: TGTGCCAGCAGTACTCCAACCGGGGAGCTGTTTTTT
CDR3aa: CASSTPTGELFF

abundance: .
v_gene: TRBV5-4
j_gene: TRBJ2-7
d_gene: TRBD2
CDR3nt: TGTGCCAGCAGCTTCGGGGCTAGCGGGAGTCTGTACGAGCAGTACTTC
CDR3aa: CASSFGASGSLYEQYF

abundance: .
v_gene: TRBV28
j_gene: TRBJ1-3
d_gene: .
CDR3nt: TGTGCCAGCAGCTACAGGGCTGGAAACACCATATATTTT
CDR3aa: CASSYRAGNTIYF

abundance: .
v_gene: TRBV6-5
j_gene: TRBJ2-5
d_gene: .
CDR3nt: TGTGCCAGCAGCCCCTTCCTGGGTTCCCAAGAGACCCAGTACTTC
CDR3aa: CASSPFLGSQETQYF

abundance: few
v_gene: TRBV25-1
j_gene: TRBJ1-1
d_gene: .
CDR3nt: TGTGCCAGCAGTCTCCAGGCGGACACTGAAGCTTTCTTT
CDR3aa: CASSLQADTEAFF

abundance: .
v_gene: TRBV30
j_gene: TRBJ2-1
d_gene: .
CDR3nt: TGTGCCTGGAGTAGGTATCAGGGCAATGAGCAGTTCTTC
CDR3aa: CAWSRYQGNEQFF

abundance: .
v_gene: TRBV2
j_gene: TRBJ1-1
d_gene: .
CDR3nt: TGTGCCAGCAGTGAAGTCGGGTTAACTGAAGCTTTCTTT
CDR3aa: CASSEVGLTEAFF

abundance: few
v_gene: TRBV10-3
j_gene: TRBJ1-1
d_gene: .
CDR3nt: TGTGCCATCAGTGAGGGACGGACAACTGAAGCTTTCTTT
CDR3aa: CAISEGRTTEAFF

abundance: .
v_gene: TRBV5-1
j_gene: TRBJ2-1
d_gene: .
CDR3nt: TGCGCCAGCAGCTTTATGCGGAATGAGCAGTTCTTC
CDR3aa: CASSFMRNEQFF

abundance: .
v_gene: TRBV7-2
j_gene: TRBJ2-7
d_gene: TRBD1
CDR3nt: TGTGCCAGCAGCTCCGACAGGGTAATCGGCGAGCAGTACTTC
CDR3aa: CASSSDRVIGEQYF

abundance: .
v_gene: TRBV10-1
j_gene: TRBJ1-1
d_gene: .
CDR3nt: TGCGCCAGCAGTGATGAGAAGAACACTGAAGCTTTCTTT
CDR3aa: CASSDEKNTEAFF

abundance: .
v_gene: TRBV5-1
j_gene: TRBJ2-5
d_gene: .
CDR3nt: TGCGCCAGCAGCCCACAGGGGGGGGGAGAGACCCAGTACTTC
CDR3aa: CASSPQGGGETQYF

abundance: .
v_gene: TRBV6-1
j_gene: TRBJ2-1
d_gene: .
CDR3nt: TGTGCCAGCAAGTCCAGATTCAACTCCTACAATGAGCAGTTCTTC
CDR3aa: CASKSRFNSYNEQFF

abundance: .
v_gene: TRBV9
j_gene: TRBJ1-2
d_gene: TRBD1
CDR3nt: TGTGCCAGCAGCCCAAGCACAGGGGGCGAGCATGGCTACACCTTC
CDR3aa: CASSPSTGGEHGYTF

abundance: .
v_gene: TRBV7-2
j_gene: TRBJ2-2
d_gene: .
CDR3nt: TGTGCCAGCAGCTTGATCTCCGGGGAGCTGTTTTTT
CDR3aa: CASSLISGELFF

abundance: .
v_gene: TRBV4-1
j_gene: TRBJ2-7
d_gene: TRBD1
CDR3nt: TGCGCCAGCAGCCTCCGGGACAGAGGCTACGAGCAGTACTTC
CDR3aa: CASSLRDRGYEQYF

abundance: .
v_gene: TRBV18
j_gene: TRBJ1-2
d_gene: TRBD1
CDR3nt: TGTGCCAGCTCAATCGGGACAGATTTTTTAGGGGGCTACACCTTC
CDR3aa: CASSIGTDFLGGYTF

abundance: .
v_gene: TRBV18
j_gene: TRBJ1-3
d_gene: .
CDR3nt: TGTGCCAGCTCACCACCAAGGATGGGGGGCACTGGAAACACCATATATTTT
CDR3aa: CASSPPRMGGTGNTIYF

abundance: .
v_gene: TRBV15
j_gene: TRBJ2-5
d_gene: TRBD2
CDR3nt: TGTGCCACCGGGCGGGAGTTCCAAGAGACCCAGTACTTC
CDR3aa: CATGREFQETQYF

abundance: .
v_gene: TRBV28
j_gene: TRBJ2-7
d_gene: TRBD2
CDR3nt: TGTGCCAGCAGACCTAGCGGGAGGTCCTACGAGCAGTACTTC
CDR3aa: CASRPSGRSYEQYF

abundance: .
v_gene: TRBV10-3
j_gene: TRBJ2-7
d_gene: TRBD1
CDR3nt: TGTGCCACTGGACAGGGGGCGGCAGAGCAGTACTTC
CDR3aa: CATGQGAAEQYF

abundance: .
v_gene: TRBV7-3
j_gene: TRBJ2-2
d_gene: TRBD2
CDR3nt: TGTGCCAGCAGCTCGGGACTAGCGGGAGGGGCCGGGGAGCTGTTTTTT
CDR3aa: CASSSGLAGGAGELFF

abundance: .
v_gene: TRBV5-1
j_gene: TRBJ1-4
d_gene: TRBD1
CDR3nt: TGCGCCAGCACCTCTTCGGGACAGGAGTCAGAAAAACTGTTTTTT
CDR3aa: CASTSSGQESEKLFF

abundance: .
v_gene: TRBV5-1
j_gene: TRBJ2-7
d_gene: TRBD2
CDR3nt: TGCGCCAGCAGCTCCCTAGCGGGGGCCTCCTACGAGCAGTACTTC
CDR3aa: CASSSLAGASYEQYF

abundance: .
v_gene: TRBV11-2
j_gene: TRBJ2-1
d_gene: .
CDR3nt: TGTGCCAGCAGCTTAGATAGAGGACAGTGGAATGAGCAGTTCTTC
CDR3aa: CASSLDRGQWNEQFF

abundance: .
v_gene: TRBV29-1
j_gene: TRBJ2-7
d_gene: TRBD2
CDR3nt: TGCAGCGTTGAAGGGAGGGATCTAGGGACTAGCGGGAGCGGCGAGCAGTACTTC
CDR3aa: CSVEGRDLGTSGSGEQYF

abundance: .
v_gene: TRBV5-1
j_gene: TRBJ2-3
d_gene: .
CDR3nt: TGCGCCAGCAGCTTGGCCTCGGGCACAGATACGCAGTATTTT
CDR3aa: CASSLASGTDTQYF

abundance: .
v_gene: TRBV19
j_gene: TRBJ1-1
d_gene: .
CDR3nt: TGTGCCAGTAGATCCCAGGGGAGTTACACTGAAGCTTTCTTT
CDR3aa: CASRSQGSYTEAFF

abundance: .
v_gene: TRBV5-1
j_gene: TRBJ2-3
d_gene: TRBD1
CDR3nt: TGCGCCAGCAGCCAGGGGACAGGTTGGGATACGCAGTATTTT
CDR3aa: CASSQGTGWDTQYF

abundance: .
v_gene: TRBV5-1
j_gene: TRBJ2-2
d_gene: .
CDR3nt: TGCGCCAGCAGCTTGGGCCAGAACACCGGGGAGCTGTTTTTT
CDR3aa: CASSLGQNTGELFF

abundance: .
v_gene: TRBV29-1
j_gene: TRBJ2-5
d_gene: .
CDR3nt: TGCAGCGTGCCTCGCGATAGGGAGACCCAGTACTTC
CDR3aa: CSVPRDRETQYF

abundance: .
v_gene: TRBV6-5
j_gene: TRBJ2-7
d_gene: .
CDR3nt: TGTGCCAGCATTTCGGGGGCGCGGAACGAGCAGTACTTC
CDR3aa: CASISGARNEQYF

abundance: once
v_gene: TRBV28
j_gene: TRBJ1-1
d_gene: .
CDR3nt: TGTGCCAGCAGTTTTACGGGGGGGAGGACTGAAGCTTTCTTT
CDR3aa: CASSFTGGRTEAFF

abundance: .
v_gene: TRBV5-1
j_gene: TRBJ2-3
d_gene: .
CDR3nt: TGCGCCAGCAGCTTGGCGCCGCAGGGGAACACAGATACGCAGTATTTT
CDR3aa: CASSLAPQGNTDTQYF

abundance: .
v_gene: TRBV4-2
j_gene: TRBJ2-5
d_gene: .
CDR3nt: TGTGCCAGCAGCCAAGATCCGGACGGCCAAGAGACCCAGTACTTC
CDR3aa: CASSQDPDGQETQYF

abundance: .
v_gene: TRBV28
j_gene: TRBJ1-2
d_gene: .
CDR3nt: TGTGCCAGCAGTCTTCCTGGGGTAGGCGACTATGGCTACACCTTC
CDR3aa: CASSLPGVGDYGYTF

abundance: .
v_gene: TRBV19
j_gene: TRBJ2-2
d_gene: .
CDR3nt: TGTGCCAGTAGTGCCTGGAGACAGACGAACACCGGGGAGCTGTTTTTT
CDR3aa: CASSAWRQTNTGELFF

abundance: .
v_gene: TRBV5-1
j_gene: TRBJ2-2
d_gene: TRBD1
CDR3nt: TGCGCCAGCAGCAGGACAGGGGACACCGGGGAGCTGTTTTTT
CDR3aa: CASSRTGDTGELFF